Here is one T cell receptor beta chain with its context. The CDR3 is 12 residues long. Germline lookup yields CDR1 MDHEN and CDR2 SYDVKM. V lost 5 bases and J 5 bases, leaving 10 bases between the germline ends. The source of the sample is a study of blood T cell repertoires in COVID-19. Authors' analysis steps: How many nucleated cells were present was estimated from reference gene primer amplification. Using immunoSEQ multiplex PCR, the repertoire was profiled, and TCRdb retains in-frame clones only, with some absent. For V, J and clone size, that table is used; D and trimming come from the DNA. The repertoire holds roughly 400,000 clones, with around 87% as singletons. Participants were aged about 18 to 100 years, lived in some 23 US areas, and enrolled virtually. Assignment of participants to cohorts was predicated upon participant-reported clinical history. Before being deemed recovered, Cohort 3 donors had two negative PCRs, clearance, or symptom resolution.

The receptor comes from a man younger than 45 who had recovered from COVID-19. Sequenced material: PBMCs or T cells enriched from blood (not recorded which). This chain joins TRBV28 and TRBJ2-7; D is uncertain. The CDR3 here is CASSPYRDEQYF. DNA for the CDR3: TGTGCCAGCAGTCCATACCGGGACGAGCAGTACTTC.